Sequencing of this T cell receptor (beta chain) was carried out in a study of blood T cell repertoires in COVID-19. The table lists this clone with a count of one. Using immunoSEQ multiplex PCR, the repertoire was profiled, and TCRdb retains in-frame clones only, with some absent. The repertoire holds about 350,000 clones, with around nine tenths as singletons. The CDR3 extends over 16 amino acids. Germline trimming cut 0 bases from V and 6 bases from J; bases unmatched to any gene: 9. The V gene's germline CDR1 is KGHSH and CDR2 LQKENI. Input material: peripheral blood. This sequence joins TRBV18 and TRBJ2-3; 7 positions agree with TRBD2. The clonotype originates from a woman in her fifties or sixties with COVID-19, enrolled during active disease. CDR3 amino acids: CASSPPGSGLLDTQYF. The CDR3 bases are TGTGCCAGCTCACCACCGGGTAGCGGGTTGCTTGATACGCAGTATTTT.